These 20 T cell receptor beta chains came from one sample sequenced in a study of CXCR3-negative and CXCR3-positive naive CD8 T cells. 5' RACE with UMI labels generated the TRB cDNA libraries. TCRdb re-called the 5' RACE reads and gives one entry per CDR3 protein, without DNA. Its table lists 65,000 to 95,000 distinct CDR3 sequences. Sequences were obtained from naive CXCR3- CD8+ T cells from blood. Noted subset: CD45RO-CCR7+CD27+CD95- naive CD8+ T cells lacking CXCR3 (TNR3-). These receptors were obtained from a human donor in good health. Some clones in this sample may be carry-over from other donors' samples.

V and J are TRBV5-4 and TRBJ2-1; absent DNA, TCRdb's TRBD2 call cannot be checked. CDR3 length: 14 amino acids. Germline CDR1 reads SGHNT; CDR2 reads YYREEE (reference sequence). The CDR3 spells CAIERGSSYNEQFF.

The rearrangement uses TRBV12-3 or TRBV12-4 and TRBJ2-7; TCRdb indicates TRBD1, and absent DNA this call remains unverified. The CDR3 sequence is 14 residues long. The CDR3 reads CASSFGDSSYGQYF.

CDR3 sequence reads: CASSQELNTGELFF. This chain joins TRBV4-3 and TRBJ2-2. The CDR3 is 14 amino acids. The germline CDR1 and CDR2 sequences are LGHNA and YSLEER.

V usage is TRBV7-9 and J usage is TRBJ2-7; the D gene TCRdb calls, TRBD1, cannot be checked with no DNA. The germline gives CDR1 SEHNR, CDR2 FQNEAQ (reference sequence). This CDR3 spans 18 amino acids. This CDR3 is CASSPTTPRDRASYEQYF. Full variable domain (rest looked up from reference TRBV7-9 and TRBJ2-7): DTGVSQNPRHKITKRGQNVTFRCDPISEHNRLYWYRQTLGQGPEFLTYFQNEAQLEKSRLLSDRFSAERPKGSFSTLEIQRTEQGDSAMYLCASSPTTPRDRASYEQYFGPGTRLTVT.

The chain links TRBV20-1 to TRBJ2-7; TCRdb proposes TRBD2, but this gene call is untestable without DNA. Per the germline V gene, CDR1 is DFQATT and CDR2 is SNEGSKA (reference sequence). The CDR3 has 13 amino acids. This chain's CDR3 is CSALAGGPREQYF.

The rearrangement joins TRBV12-3 or TRBV12-4 to TRBJ2-7. The CDR3 extends over 12 amino acids. CDR3 residues: CASSPTPLEQYF.

The chain is built from TRBV7-9 and TRBJ2-5; as DNA is missing, the TRBD2 call by TCRdb cannot be tested. CDR3 size: 17 residues. The germline V gene has CDR1 SEHNR and CDR2 FQNEAQ (reference sequence). The CDR3 protein is CASSSGLAGTSQETQYF. Full variable domain (remainder filled in from reference TRBV7-9 and TRBJ2-5): DTGVSQNPRHKITKRGQNVTFRCDPISEHNRLYWYRQTLGQGPEFLTYFQNEAQLEKSRLLSDRFSAERPKGSFSTLEIQRTEQGDSAMYLCASSSGLAGTSQETQYFGPGTRLLVL.

V gene TRBV5-1 combines with J gene TRBJ2-7; no DNA is available, so the TRBD2 call from TCRdb remains unchecked. Germline V gene data show CDR1 as SGHRS and CDR2 as YFSETQ. The CDR3 runs 15 residues. CDR3 protein: CASSSTPAGEYEQYF. The complete variable domain, with remaining parts taken from reference TRBV5-1 and TRBJ2-7, reads KAGVTQTPRYLIKTRGQQVTLSCSPISGHRSVSWYQQTPGQGLQFLFEYFSETQRNKGNFPGRFSGRQFSNSRSEMNVSTLELGDSALYLCASSSTPAGEYEQYFGPGTRLTVT.

This chain links TRBV9 with TRBJ2-2. Germline CDR1 and CDR2: SGDLS and YYNGEE. This CDR3 contains 14 residues. The CDR3 region is CASSVKGDTGELFF.

The chain links TRBV29-1 to TRBJ2-7. This CDR3 is 14 amino acids long. From germline, CDR1 is SQVTM and CDR2 ANQGSEA. CDR3 in amino acids: CSVEGPDLSYEQYF.

The chain carries TRBV6-2 or TRBV6-3 and TRBJ2-2. The CDR3 is 14 amino acids. The germline V gene encodes CDR1 MNHEY and CDR2 SVGEGT. The CDR3 reads CASSLSMNTGELFF.

The chain employs TRBV20-1 and TRBJ1-1; as DNA is missing, the TRBD1 call by TCRdb cannot be tested. The CDR3 loop spans 13 amino acids. Germline V gene data show CDR1 as DFQATT and CDR2 as SNEGSKA (reference sequence). Here the CDR3 reads CSATGQSFTEAFF.

J is TRBJ2-7 and V is TRBV12-3 or TRBV12-4. The CDR3 is 13 residues long. The CDR3 spells CASSYTPIGEQYF.

This CDR3 is CASSLTARSYEQYF. The chain joins TRBV7-9 to TRBJ2-7. Germline V gene sequence: CDR1 SEHNR, CDR2 FQNEAQ (reference sequence). This CDR3 is built from 14 residues.

CDR3 sequence reads: CSVLGEGGASNTEAFF. The V and J genes are TRBV29-1 and TRBJ1-1; TCRdb calls TRBD1, which cannot be checked without DNA. CDR3 length equals 16 residues. CDR1 SQVTM and CDR2 ANQGSEA come from the germline V gene. Supplemented by reference TRBV29-1 and TRBJ1-1, the full variable domain reads SAVISQKPSRDICQRGTSLTIQCQVDSQVTMMFWYRQQPGQSLTLIATANQGSEATYESGFVIDKFPISRPNLTFSTLTVSNMSPEDSSIYLCSVLGEGGASNTEAFFGQGTRLTVV.

The gene calls are TRBV5-1 and TRBJ2-4; TCRdb's D call of TRBD2 is untestable without DNA. CDR1 is SGHRS and CDR2 is YFSETQ in the germline V gene. The CDR3 covers 14 residues. CDR3: CASSPRDSPNIQYF.

J is TRBJ1-1 and V is TRBV29-1. Germline V lookup: CDR1 SQVTM, CDR2 ANQGSEA. This CDR3 comprises 14 residues. The CDR3 reads CSVEGGQAGTEAFF.

This CDR3 reads CSVVIPTVDGYTF. The gene calls are TRBV29-1 and TRBJ1-2; TCRdb gives TRBD1 as the D gene, but with no DNA this cannot be confirmed. This CDR3 contains 13 residues. The V gene's germline CDR1 is SQVTM and CDR2 ANQGSEA.

The genes are TRBV7-7 and TRBJ1-1. Looked up from germline, CDR1 is SSHAT and CDR2 is FNYEAQ (reference sequence). The CDR3 is 14 amino acids. This CDR3 reads CANGLGGINTEAFF.

The rearrangement joins TRBV2 to TRBJ2-3; TCRdb outputs TRBD2, but without DNA this stays unchecked. This CDR3 is built from 14 residues. Germline CDR1 reads SNHLY; CDR2 reads FYNNEI. CDR3 sequence reads: CASSKLAGADTQYF. Using reference TRBV2 and TRBJ2-3 for the parts outside the CDR3, the full variable domain is EPEVTQTPSHQVTQMGQEVILRCVPISNHLYFYWYRQILGQKVEFLVSFYNNEISEKSEIFDDQFSVERPDGSNFTLKIRSTKLEDSAMYFCASSKLAGADTQYFGPGTRLTVL.